The 27 T cell receptor beta chains presented below share a single source sample, sequenced in a study of blood T cell repertoires in COVID-19. Produced via immunoSEQ multiplex PCR; TCRdb's table is partial and in-frame only. This table has about 200,000 clones, about 85% appearing once. The sample taken for sequencing was peripheral blood. Every receptor here comes from a woman of 80 years or more with acute or convalescent COVID-19.

The chain uses TRBV24-1 and TRBJ2-3, with 8 positions matching TRBD2. This CDR3 contains 13 residues. V lost 7 bases and J lost 1; bases outside the gene matches: 0. Germline CDR1 is KGHDR and CDR2 is SFDVKD. The CDR3 here is CATSGGGTDTQYF. The CDR3 DNA reads as TGTGCCACCAGCGGGGGGGGCACAGATACGCAGTATTTT.

The chain joins TRBV2 to TRBJ1-4; 9 bases agree with TRBD1. The length of the CDR3 is 19 residues. V was clipped by 0 bases and J by 2 bases; unmatched bases: 10. CDR1 and CDR2 (germline): SNHLY, FYNNEI. The CDR3 protein is CASSEAAGTGYTTNEKLFF. CDR3 DNA sequence: TGTGCCAGCAGTGAAGCTGCCGGGACAGGGTATACCACTAATGAAAAACTGTTTTTT.

This clone showed up many times. The chain joins TRBV6-5 to TRBJ2-5; maybe TRBD2 (5 bases). Germline V gives CDR1 MNHEY, CDR2 SVGAGI. V lost 4 bases and J lost 4, with 13 bases in between. The CDR3 spans 14 residues. CDR3 protein: CASSSPRRGETQYF. The CDR3 DNA sequence: TGTGCCAGCAGTTCCCCCCGACGGGGAGAGACCCAGTACTTC.

V is TRBV2 and J is TRBJ2-1, with 12 nucleotides matching TRBD2. Unmatched junction bases numbered 9, after V lost 0 bases and J lost 0 bases. Germline loops: CDR1 SNHLY, CDR2 FYNNEI. The CDR3 runs 20 residues. DNA of the CDR3: TGTGCCAGCAGTGAAGCGCAGGCTAGCGGGGGGGCGGCCTCCTACAATGAGCAGTTCTTC. This gives the protein CASSEAQASGGAASYNEQFF.

CDR3 region: CASSLAGGTNTEAFF. CDR3 coding DNA: TGTGCCAGCAGCTTGGCAGGAGGAACCAACACTGAAGCTTTCTTT. V usage is TRBV7-9 and J usage is TRBJ1-1, with D uncertain. The CDR3 loop spans 15 amino acids. V lost 3 bases to trimming and J lost 2 bases, with 13 bases between them. From germline, CDR1 is SEHNR and CDR2 FQNEAQ (reference sequence).

The chain has TRBV27 and TRBJ2-5; perhaps TRBD1 as D (5 bases). V lost 3 bases and J lost 4, with 12 bases in between. The CDR3 has 14 residues. Germline V gene lookup returns CDR1 MNHEY and CDR2 SMNVEV (reference sequence). CDR3 bases: TGTGCCAGCAGTTTTCGACAGCGAGGAGAGACCCAGTACTTC. This codes for CASSFRQRGETQYF.

The chain recombines TRBV19 with TRBJ2-1, with D perhaps TRBD2 (6 bases). Germline V gene sequence: CDR1 LNHDA, CDR2 SQIVND (reference sequence). Trimming removed 5 bases at V and 0 bases at J, with 17 bases between. The CDR3 is 17 amino acids. The CDR3 reads CASSSRQDGSSYNEQFF. CDR3 DNA sequence: TGTGCCAGTAGTTCCCGGCAAGACGGGAGCTCCTACAATGAGCAGTTCTTC.

The CDR3 spells CASSLAGTGKETQYF. CDR3 nucleotides: TGTGCCAGCAGCTTAGCTGGGACAGGGAAGGAGACCCAGTACTTC. The chain combines TRBV7-9 with TRBJ2-5, with 9 bases fitting TRBD1. Looked up from germline, CDR1 is SEHNR and CDR2 is FQNEAQ (reference sequence). There are 15 residues in the CDR3. V gave up 0 bases and J gave up 5 bases; unmatched junction bases: 4.

The rearrangement links TRBV5-1 to TRBJ2-1; 9 bases fit TRBD2. Trimming at V came to 1 base and at J to 4 bases, leaving 6 bases not matched to a gene. The germline gives CDR1 SGHRS, CDR2 YFSETQ. The CDR3 has 16 residues. CDR3 amino acids: CASSLSVAGVYNEQFF. CDR3 bases: TGCGCCAGCAGCTTGTCCGTAGCGGGAGTGTACAATGAGCAGTTCTTC.

The chain links TRBV28 to TRBJ2-1, with 7 bases lining up with TRBD2. Trimming removed 2 bases from V and 6 bases from J; junction bases left unmatched: 7. This CDR3 contains 15 residues. Looked up from germline, CDR1 is MDHEN and CDR2 is SYDVKM. CDR3 DNA: TGTGCCAGCAGTTTAGCGGGAGTCCGTTTCAATGAGCAGTTCTTC. Its protein product is CASSLAGVRFNEQFF.

J is TRBJ1-3 and V is TRBV18; D may be TRBD1 (5 bases). Trimming took off 4 bases at V and 0 bases at J, with 13 bases between the two ends. The V gene's germline CDR1 is KGHSH and CDR2 LQKENI. The length of the CDR3 is 16 residues. The CDR3: CASSRGTGYSGNTIYF. In nucleotides, the CDR3 is TGTGCCAGCTCACGCGGAACAGGATACTCTGGAAACACCATATATTTT.

The rearrangement links TRBV6-6 to TRBJ2-5, with D tentatively TRBD2 (6 bases). This CDR3 is 15 amino acids long. Trimming took off 2 bases at V and 4 bases at J, with 14 bases between the two ends. Germline V gives CDR1 MNHNY, CDR2 SVGAGI (reference sequence). The CDR3 DNA is TGTGCCAGCAGTTACGGTGGGTCAGCGGGAGAGACCCAGTACTTC. Translating it yields CASSYGGSAGETQYF.

The table lists this clone with a count of one. This chain joins TRBV7-2 and TRBJ2-4; 10 bases are a match to TRBD2. The germline V gene has CDR1 SGHTA and CDR2 FQGNSA. The CDR3 extends over 12 amino acids. The V segment lost 8 bases and the J segment 8 bases; nucleotides outside the gene matches: 3. This CDR3 reads CASRAGGDIQYF. DNA of the CDR3: TGTGCCAGCCGAGCGGGAGGGGACATTCAGTACTTC.

The chain joins TRBV6-5 to TRBJ1-5; D is uncertain. Germline lookup yields CDR1 MNHEY and CDR2 SVGAGI. V was trimmed by 0 bases and J by 0 bases, leaving 9 bases between them. The CDR3 is 16 residues long. CDR3 sequence reads: CASSYSRQYSNQPQHF. The CDR3 DNA reads as TGTGCCAGCAGTTACTCGAGGCAGTATAGCAATCAGCCCCAGCATTTT.

This chain connects TRBV5-6 to TRBJ2-1; tentatively, D is TRBD2 (6 bases). CDR1 is SGHDT, CDR2 YYEEEE, per germline. Trimming took off 2 bases at V and 9 bases at J, with 12 bases between the two ends. This CDR3 contains 13 residues. CDR3 nucleotides: TGTGCCAGCAGCTTCCCCGGGGGAGGTGAGCAGTTCTTC. It codes for CASSFPGGGEQFF. Filled out from reference TRBV5-6 and TRBJ2-1, the complete variable domain reads DAGVTQSPTHLIKTRGQQVTLRCSPKSGHDTVSWYQQALGQGPQFIFQYYEEEERQRGNFPDRFSGHQFPNYSSELNVNALLLGDSALYLCASSFPGGGEQFFGPGTRLTVL.

This sequence joins TRBV9 and TRBJ2-1; 9 nucleotides agree with TRBD2. V shed 0 bases and J 3 bases; nucleotides not matched to a gene: 4. The germline CDR1 and CDR2 sequences are SGDLS and YYNGEE. The CDR3 is 16 residues long. The CDR3 here is CASSVGAGGGYNEQFF. The CDR3 DNA follows: TGTGCCAGCAGCGTAGGGGCGGGAGGGGGCTACAATGAGCAGTTCTTC.

This clone was counted a single time. V is TRBV14 and J is TRBJ2-7; weak D call: TRBD2 (6 bases). Trimming pared 1 base from V and 3 bases from J, leaving 25 bases between. CDR1 and CDR2 from the germline V gene are SGHDN and FVKESK. The CDR3 has 19 residues. Here the CDR3 DNA reads TGTGCCAGCAGCCAAGCTTTCTCCGGAGGGTTCGCAGCGTTCTACGAGCAGTACTTC. Its protein is CASSQAFSGGFAAFYEQYF.

The V gene is TRBV4-2, the J gene TRBJ2-3; the D gene is possibly TRBD2 (5 bases). CDR1 LGHNA and CDR2 YNFKEQ come from the germline V gene. With 0 bases removed from V and 6 bases from J, the gap between germline ends came to 16 bases. The CDR3 has 16 amino acids. The CDR3 protein is CASSQDLDWTSDTQYF. CDR3 DNA: TGTGCCAGCAGCCAAGATCTGGACTGGACGTCTGATACGCAGTATTTT.

The rearrangement joins TRBV28 to TRBJ1-2; D unresolved. Between the trimmed V and J ends, which lost 4 bases and 0 bases, there was a span of 15 bases. This CDR3 has 16 amino acids. Per the germline V gene, CDR1 is MDHEN and CDR2 is SYDVKM. CDR3 in DNA: TGTGCCAGCAGTTACCCCCAGGAGGAAACTAACTATGGCTACACCTTC. It encodes CASSYPQEETNYGYTF.

The chain joins TRBV20-1 to TRBJ1-6; D is ambiguous. Per germline, CDR1 DFQATT and CDR2 SNEGSKA (reference sequence). The CDR3 totals 16 residues. V lost 3 bases, J lost 2 bases, and 14 bases lay in between. The CDR3 protein is CSASSPGKTYNSPLHF. CDR3 nucleotide sequence: TGCAGTGCTAGTTCCCCAGGAAAAACCTATAATTCACCCCTCCACTTT.

The rearrangement joins TRBV5-1 to TRBJ1-1; 9 bases align to TRBD1. Germline loops: CDR1 SGHRS, CDR2 YFSETQ. Losses at the gene ends were 4 bases for V and 1 base for J; bases not matched to a gene: 5. The length of the CDR3 is 15 residues. The CDR3 DNA sequence: TGCGCCAGCAGCCAACAGACAGGGGGGAACACTGAAGCTTTCTTT. Translated: CASSQQTGGNTEAFF.

This clone came up a few times. The V call is TRBV4-1, the J call TRBJ2-5; D perhaps matches TRBD2 (5 bases). V lost 0 bases, J lost 4 bases, and 15 bases lay in between. CDR1 and CDR2 (germline): MGHRA, YSYEKL. CDR3 size: 16 residues. The CDR3 DNA reads as TGCGCCAGCAGCCAAGATATGGACCTTCGGGGAGAGACCCAGTACTTC. Amino acid sequence: CASSQDMDLRGETQYF.

The V and J genes are TRBV10-3 and TRBJ1-5; no clear D. Trimming took off 2 bases at V and 3 bases at J, with 11 bases between the two ends. The CDR3 consists of 15 residues. Germline lookup yields CDR1 ENHRY and CDR2 SYGVKD. DNA for the CDR3: TGTGCCATCAGTGAGGGGTCGGGGTTCAATCAGCCCCAGCATTTT. Translated, it gives CAISEGSGFNQPQHF.

As concerns this clone: One end of the junction is discordant with germline, which a read error may explain. The chain employs TRBV5-1 and TRBJ2-7, with 9 bases fitting TRBD1. Germline CDR1 SGHRS, CDR2 YFSETQ. There are 12 residues in the CDR3. CDR3 sequence reads: CASSLAGDRVDF. CDR3 DNA: TGCGCCAGCAGCTTGGCCGGGGACAGGGTCGACTTC.

The chain recombines TRBV19 with TRBJ2-4; 9 positions agree with TRBD1. Looked up from germline, CDR1 is LNHDA and CDR2 is SQIVND (reference sequence). With V trimmed by 4 bases and J by 8 bases, 3 bases remained unmatched. The CDR3 is 13 amino acids. CDR3 in DNA: TGTGCCAGTAGTAGGGACAGGGAGGACATTCAGTACTTC. This translates into CASSRDREDIQYF.

V is TRBV7-9 and J is TRBJ2-7, with 12 bases fitting TRBD2. The CDR3 loop spans 17 amino acids. Germline lookup yields CDR1 SEHNR and CDR2 FQNEAQ (reference sequence). V lost 4 bases and J lost 6; bases outside the gene matches: 13. The CDR3 DNA reads TGTGCCAGCAGCTCACTCCGGCTAGCGGGGGGGACGTCCGAGCAGTACTTC. Protein: CASSSLRLAGGTSEQYF.

J is TRBJ1-2 and V is TRBV21-1. TRBV21-1 is termed a pseudogene. This CDR3 spans 15 amino acids. CDR3 amino acids: CASSKRRFQNYGYTF. The CDR3 nucleotides read TGTGCCAGCAGCAAAAGGAGATTCCAAAACTATGGCTACACCTTC.